This TCR beta chain was sequenced in a study of blood T cell repertoires in COVID-19. For the study at large: In each case, the material was cDNA or gDNA derived from T cells, B-cell-depleted T cells, or PBMCs.

The ends lost 3 bases at V and 4 bases at J; junction bases unmatched: 9. Germline CDR1 is LGHNA and CDR2 is YNFKEQ. The CDR3 loop spans 18 amino acids. Per the original methods: Estimated nucleated cell counts came from reference gene primer amplification. The data were produced by immunoSEQ multiplex PCR, yet TCRdb's version contains in-frame clones alone and is incomplete. The V and J calls and clone size are taken from that table; D and trimming were inferred from the DNA. The sample includes some 300,000 clones, about 89% of them seen just once. The TCR sequence derives from a woman aged 40 to 50 who had recovered from COVID-19. The sample comprised PBMCs or T cells enriched from blood (not recorded which). The genes are TRBV4-2 and TRBJ2-3, with 14 positions matching TRBD2. CDR3 in DNA: TGTGCCAGCAGCCAGAGGGCCGGGACTAGCGGGAGCGCAGATACGCAGTATTTT. Its translation is CASSQRAGTSGSADTQYF.